This T cell receptor (beta chain) originates from a study of early T cells in non-severe SARS-CoV-2 infection. At the level of the study: Sequencing was performed on bulk RNA from unsorted whole blood, leaving chains unpaired. Whole-study results and caveats: Anti-spike CD8 responses were favored by VDJdb matching, which missed private and CD4 specificities.

The ends were cut back, 1 base at V and 1 base at J, with 4 bases in the middle. Germline CDR1 and CDR2: SGHAT and FQNNGV. The CDR3 totals 13 residues. This clonotype was seen a few times. Its antigen is unidentified. The TCR library protocol attached unique molecular identifiers to the individual cDNA molecules. MiXCR, applied by TCRdb to the 5' RACE reads, yields one record per CDR3 protein. The repertoire holds under 60,000 distinct CDR3 sequences, with less than 9.5% as singletons. The sequence came from an adult who was a healthcare worker with PCR-confirmed SARS-CoV-2 infection or an uninfected control (not recorded which). The chain links TRBV11-2 to TRBJ1-1; no clear D. The sample was whole blood, taken at baseline. DNA for the CDR3: TGTGCCAGCAGCTTAGTGGCGAACACTGAAGCTTTCTTT. This sequence encodes CASSLVANTEAFF.